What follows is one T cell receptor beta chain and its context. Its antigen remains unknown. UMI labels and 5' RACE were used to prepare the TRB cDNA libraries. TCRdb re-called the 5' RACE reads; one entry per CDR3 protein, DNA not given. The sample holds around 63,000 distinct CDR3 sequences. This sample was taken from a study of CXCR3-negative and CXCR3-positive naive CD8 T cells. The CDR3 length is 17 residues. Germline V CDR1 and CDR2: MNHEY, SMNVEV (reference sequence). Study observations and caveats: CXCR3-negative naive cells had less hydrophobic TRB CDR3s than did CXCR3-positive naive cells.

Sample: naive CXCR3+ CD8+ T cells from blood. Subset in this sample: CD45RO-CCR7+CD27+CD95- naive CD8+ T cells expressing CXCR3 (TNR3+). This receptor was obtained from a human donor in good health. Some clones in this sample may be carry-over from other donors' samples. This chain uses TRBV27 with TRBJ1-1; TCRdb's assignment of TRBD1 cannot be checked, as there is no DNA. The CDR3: CASSPQTGFDRNTEAFF.